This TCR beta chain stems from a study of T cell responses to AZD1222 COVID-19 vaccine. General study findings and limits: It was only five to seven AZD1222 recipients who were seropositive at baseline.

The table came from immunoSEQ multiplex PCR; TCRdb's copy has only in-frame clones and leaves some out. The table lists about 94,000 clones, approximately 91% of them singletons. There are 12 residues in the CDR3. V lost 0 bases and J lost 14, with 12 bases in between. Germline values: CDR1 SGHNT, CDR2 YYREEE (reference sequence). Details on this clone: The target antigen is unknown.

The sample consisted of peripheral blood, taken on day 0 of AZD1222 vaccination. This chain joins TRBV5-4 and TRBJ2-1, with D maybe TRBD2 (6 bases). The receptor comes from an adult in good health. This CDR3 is CASSLVGREEFF. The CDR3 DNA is TGTGCCAGCAGCTTGGTAGGCAGGGAGGAGTTCTTC. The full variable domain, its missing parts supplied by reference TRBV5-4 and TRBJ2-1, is ETGVTQSPTHLIKTRGQQVTLRCSSQSGHNTVSWYQQALGQGPQFIFQYYREEENGRGNFPPRFSGLQFPNYSSELNVNALELDDSALYLCASSLVGREEFFGPGTRLTVL.